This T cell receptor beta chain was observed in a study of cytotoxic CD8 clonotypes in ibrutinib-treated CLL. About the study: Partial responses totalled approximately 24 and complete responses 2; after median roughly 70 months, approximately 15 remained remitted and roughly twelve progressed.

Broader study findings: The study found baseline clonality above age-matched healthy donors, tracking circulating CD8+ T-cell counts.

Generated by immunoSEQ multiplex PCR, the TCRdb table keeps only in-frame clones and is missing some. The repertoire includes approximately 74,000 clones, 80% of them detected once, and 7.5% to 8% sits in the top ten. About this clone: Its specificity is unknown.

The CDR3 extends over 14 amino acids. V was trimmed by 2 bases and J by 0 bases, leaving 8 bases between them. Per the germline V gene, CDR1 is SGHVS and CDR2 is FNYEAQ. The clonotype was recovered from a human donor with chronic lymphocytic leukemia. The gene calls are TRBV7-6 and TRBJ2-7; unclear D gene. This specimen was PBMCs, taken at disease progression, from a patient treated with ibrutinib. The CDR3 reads CASSLMSSSYEQYF. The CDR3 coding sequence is TGTGCCAGCAGCTTAATGAGCAGCTCCTACGAGCAGTACTTC. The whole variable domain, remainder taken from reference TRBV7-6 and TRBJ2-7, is GAGVSQSPRYKVTKRGQDVALRCDPISGHVSLYWYRQALGQGPEFLTYFNYEAQQDKSGLPNDRFSAERPEGSISTLTIQRTEQRDSAMYRCASSLMSSSYEQYFGPGTRLTVT.